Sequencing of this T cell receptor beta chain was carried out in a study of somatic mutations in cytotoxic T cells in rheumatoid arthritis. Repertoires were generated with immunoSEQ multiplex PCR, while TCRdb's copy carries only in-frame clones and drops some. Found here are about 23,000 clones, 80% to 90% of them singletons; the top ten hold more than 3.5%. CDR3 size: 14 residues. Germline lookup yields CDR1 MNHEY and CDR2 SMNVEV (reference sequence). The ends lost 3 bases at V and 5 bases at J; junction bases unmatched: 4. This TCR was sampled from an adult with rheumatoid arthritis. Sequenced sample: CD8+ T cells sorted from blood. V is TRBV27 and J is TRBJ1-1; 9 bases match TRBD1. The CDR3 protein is CASSLTGGGTEAFF. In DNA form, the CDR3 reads TGTGCCAGCAGTTTGACAGGGGGAGGGACTGAAGCTTTCTTT.